The 14 T cell receptor beta chains listed next were all sequenced from one sample in a study of blood T cells in healthy people across ages. The second PCR ran about 6 to 12 cycles with a sample-barcoded 5' primer and J-beta primers. TCRdb analysed the 5' RACE reads with MiXCR anew, one entry per CDR3 protein. The sample includes about 900,000 distinct CDR3 sequences, roughly 50% seen only once; the top ten take roughly an eighth. The sequenced sample was blood. These receptors were collected from a man in his thirties or forties in good health.

The CDR3 protein is CASSFRGLLYEQYF. For the CDR3, the DNA is TGTGCCAGCAGTTTCAGGGGCCTCCTCTACGAGCAGTACTTC. The rearrangement joins TRBV28 to TRBJ2-7, with TRBD1 as a possible D gene (6 bases). CDR1 MDHEN and CDR2 SYDVKM come from the germline V gene. V lost 3 bases to trimming and J lost 3 bases, with 12 bases between them. The CDR3 extends over 14 amino acids.

This clonotype was picked up many times. V is TRBV9 and J is TRBJ2-7; D unclear. This CDR3 is 13 amino acids long. V dropped 0 bases and J dropped 7 bases, with 11 bases sitting between them. Per the germline V gene, CDR1 is SGDLS and CDR2 is YYNGEE. The CDR3 coding sequence is TGTGCCAGCAGCGTAGGGGCGGCAGAGGAGCAGTACTTC. It codes for CASSVGAAEEQYF. Drawing the rest from reference TRBV9 and TRBJ2-7, the complete variable domain is DSGVTQTPKHLITATGQRVTLRCSPRSGDLSVYWYQQSLDQGLQFLIQYYNGEERAKGNILERFSAQQFPDLHSELNLSSLELGDSALYFCASSVGAAEEQYFGPGTRLTVT.

This clonotype occurred a few times. The chain links TRBV27 to TRBJ1-6; 9 bases line up with TRBD1. The germline gives CDR1 MNHEY, CDR2 SMNVEV (reference sequence). Trimming at V came to 7 bases and at J to 5 bases, leaving 3 bases not matched to a gene. CDR3 length equals 14 residues. The CDR3: CASNRDRDNSPLHF. The CDR3 coding sequence is TGTGCCAGCAATCGGGACAGGGATAATTCACCCCTCCACTTT.

J is TRBJ2-2 and V is TRBV4-1; D is possibly TRBD2 (6 bases). This CDR3 is built from 15 residues. CDR1 and CDR2 from the germline V gene are MGHRA and YSYEKL. V shed 1 base and J shed 6 bases, with 12 bases lying between them. Written as DNA, the CDR3 is TGCGCCAGCAGCCAAGGGGACTTCCCCGCCGGGGAGCTGTTTTTT. This gives the protein CASSQGDFPAGELFF.

The chain couples TRBV6-2 or TRBV6-3 to TRBJ2-7; D unclear. The CDR3 loop spans 13 amino acids. Trimming cost V 8 bases and J 7 bases, with 18 bases left between them. In germline, CDR1 is MNHEY, CDR2 SVGEGT. The CDR3 loop is CASLTAAEYEQYF. The CDR3 coding sequence is TGTGCCAGCTTAACGGCGGCGGAGTATGAGCAGTACTTC.

The chain is built from TRBV7-2 and TRBJ2-7; 10 nucleotides align to TRBD1. The germline CDR1 and CDR2 sequences are SGHTA and FQGNSA. This CDR3 comprises 14 residues. The J segment lost 4 bases and the V segment lost 3 bases, leaving 3 bases of the junction unmatched. CDR3 residues: CASSLDRGKYEQYF. DNA of the CDR3: TGTGCCAGCAGCTTGGACAGGGGGAAATACGAGCAGTACTTC.

A single count supports this clonotype. CDR3 DNA: TGTGCCAGCAGCCAAGATAGGCAAAGCGAGCAGTACTTC. This encodes CASSQDRQSEQYF. J is TRBJ2-5 and V is TRBV3-1; D is undetermined. The end of the DNA aligns better with TRBJ2-7, so the J call may be wrong. Germline lookup yields CDR1 LGHDT and CDR2 YNNKEL (reference sequence). The CDR3 length is 13 residues.

This clonotype was picked up a small number of times. The chain employs TRBV29-1 and TRBJ2-5; a weak D match, TRBD1 (6 bases). This CDR3 has 12 amino acids. V was pared by 3 bases and J by 3 bases, with 8 bases between. Germline-derived CDR1 and CDR2 are SQVTM and ANQGSEA. The CDR3 region has the DNA TGCAGCGTTGATGAGGGGGAAGAGACCCAGTACTTC. Amino acid sequence: CSVDEGEETQYF. The entire variable domain, with the rest obtained from reference TRBV29-1 and TRBJ2-5, is as follows: SAVISQKPSRDICQRGTSLTIQCQVDSQVTMMFWYRQQPGQSLTLIATANQGSEATYESGFVIDKFPISRPNLTFSTLTVSNMSPEDSSIYLCSVDEGEETQYFGPGTRLLVL.

The J gene is TRBJ2-2, the V gene TRBV20-1; 9 bases line up with TRBD2. The length of the CDR3 is 15 residues. V was clipped by 3 bases and J by 2 bases; unmatched bases: 4. The V gene's germline CDR1 is DFQATT and CDR2 SNEGSKA (reference sequence). The CDR3, as DNA: TGCAGTGCTAGTGGTCTAGCGGGAAACACCGGGGAGCTGTTTTTT. This translates into CSASGLAGNTGELFF.

The chain recombines TRBV3-1 with TRBJ2-7, with 8 bases fitting TRBD2. CDR1 and CDR2 (germline): LGHDT, YNNKEL (reference sequence). CDR3 length: 14 residues. V shed 8 bases and J 7 bases; nucleotides not matched to a gene: 13. CDR3 sequence: CASSQRGTFGEQYF. The CDR3 region has the DNA TGTGCCAGCTCCCAGCGGGGGACATTCGGAGAGCAGTACTTC.

The rearrangement links TRBV10-3 to TRBJ1-5; possibly TRBD1 for D (5 bases). The CDR3 extends over 12 amino acids. V shed 10 bases and J shed 3 bases, with 10 bases lying between them. The germline V gene has CDR1 ENHRY and CDR2 SYGVKD. The CDR3 loop is CATAGFNQPQHF. CDR3 DNA: TGTGCCACCGCAGGGTTCAATCAGCCCCAGCATTTT.

This chain connects TRBV7-8 to TRBJ1-1; perhaps TRBD1 as D (5 bases). This CDR3 contains 14 residues. Germline values: CDR1 SGHVS, CDR2 FQNEAQ. Trimming shortened V by 5 bases and J by 3 bases, and 13 bases separated the two germline ends. The CDR3 sequence: CASSLREGDTEAFF. CDR3 coding DNA: TGTGCCAGCAGCCTCCGGGAAGGGGACACTGAAGCTTTCTTT.

This clonotype turned up a few times. The chain has TRBV12-3 or TRBV12-4 and TRBJ2-5, with D uncertain. The V gene lost 5 bases and the J gene lost 0 bases, with 10 bases spanning the gap. The CDR3 length is 14 residues. The DNA for the CDR3 is TGTGCCAGCAGTGTTGCTGAGTACCAAGAGACCCAGTACTTC. This codes for CASSVAEYQETQYF.

This clonotype was observed a handful of times. This rearrangement joins TRBV7-2 to TRBJ2-7; 9 bases match TRBD2. Germline loops: CDR1 SGHTA, CDR2 FQGNSA. The junction had 6 bases not matched to a gene; V was cut back by 2 bases and J by 4 bases. This CDR3 comprises 15 residues. CDR3 region: CASSLLAGFRYEQYF. In DNA, the CDR3 is TGTGCCAGCAGCTTACTAGCGGGGTTTCGATACGAGCAGTACTTC. Full variable domain (outside the CDR3, taken from reference TRBV7-2 and TRBJ2-7): GAGVSQSPSNKVTEKGKDVELRCDPISGHTALYWYRQSLGQGLEFLIYFQGNSAPDKSGLPSDRFSAERTGGSVSTLTIQRTQQEDSAVYLCASSLLAGFRYEQYFGPGTRLTVT.